Given below is one TCR beta chain in context. Its antigen remains unidentified. V shed 4 bases and J shed 1 base, with 8 bases lying between them. Germline V lookup: CDR1 SGHNT, CDR2 YYREEE (reference sequence). The CDR3 spans 13 residues. This sample was taken from a study of T cell responses to AZD1222 COVID-19 vaccine. Whole-study context: Second doses were pooled across both intervals (about 4 or about 12 weeks). Points from the study as a whole: Spike-specific TCR breadth and depth went up after people got two AZD1222 doses. The sample set comprised mostly white British donors with more females, and clonal diversity was possibly underestimated.

Sequencing was performed with immunoSEQ multiplex PCR; in TCRdb, only in-frame clones are kept and a portion is missing. The repertoire consists of more than 250,000 clones, with approximately 93% occurring once and the leading ten covering around 0.6%. This TCR was recovered from an adult in good health. Sequencing was performed on peripheral blood, taken on day 0 of AZD1222 vaccination. The chain uses TRBV5-4 and TRBJ1-2, with D maybe TRBD1 (6 bases). CDR3 sequence: CASSPDSNYGYTF. CDR3 nucleotides: TGTGCCAGCAGCCCGGACAGTAACTATGGCTACACCTTC.